The 7 T cell receptor beta chains presented below share a single source sample, sequenced in a study of control samples from healthy donors and cancer patients. Assay: immunoSEQ multiplex PCR; the TCRdb copy retains only in-frame clones and omits some. The sample lists roughly 76,000 clones; around 95% were seen once. The specimen was blood. These receptors all stem from a woman between 40 and 55 years old in good health.

The chain has TRBV30 and TRBJ1-1; D call uncertain. CDR1 and CDR2 from the germline V gene are GTSNPN and SVGIG (reference sequence). The CDR3 sequence is 12 residues long. Between the trimmed V and J ends, which lost 4 bases and 0 bases, there was a span of 6 bases. CDR3 nucleotide sequence: TGTGCCTGGACCTGGATGAACACTGAAGCTTTCTTT. This gives the protein CAWTWMNTEAFF.

V is TRBV7-9 and J is TRBJ2-3; 9 nucleotides agree with TRBD2. This CDR3 is built from 17 residues. V was clipped by 2 bases and J by 1 base; unmatched bases: 7. Germline V gene lookup returns CDR1 SEHNR and CDR2 FQNEAQ (reference sequence). CDR3 in amino acids: CASSLYVAGAGTDTQYF. CDR3 bases: TGTGCCAGCAGCTTATATGTAGCGGGGGCGGGCACAGATACGCAGTATTTT.

In DNA, the CDR3 is TGTGCCAGCAGCCAAGACCCCGGGACTAGCGGGTACAATGAGCAGTTCTTC. Its translation: CASSQDPGTSGYNEQFF. The chain employs TRBV4-2 and TRBJ2-1; 12 bases match TRBD2. Germline lookup yields CDR1 LGHNA and CDR2 YNFKEQ. CDR3 length: 17 amino acids. V shed 0 bases, J shed 4 bases, and the junction held 4 bases outside the gene matches.

The genes are TRBV19 and TRBJ2-5; 10 nucleotides align to TRBD2. Trimming cost V 8 bases and J 2 bases; bases outside gene matches: 14. CDR1 is LNHDA, CDR2 SQIVND, per germline (reference sequence). This CDR3 region has 17 residues. CDR3 nucleotide sequence: TGTGCCAGTCGAAGGACAGGTAGAGCGGGAGGGCAAGAGACCCAGTACTTC. Protein sequence: CASRRTGRAGGQETQYF.

The chain is built from TRBV4-3 and TRBJ2-3; D is unresolved. With 1 base removed from V and 1 base from J, the gap between germline ends came to 12 bases. Germline V gene sequence: CDR1 LGHNA, CDR2 YSLEER. The CDR3 totals 16 residues. Written as DNA, the CDR3 is TGCGCCAGCAGCCAAGTCTCCCTATTCGGCACAGATACGCAGTATTTT. Protein: CASSQVSLFGTDTQYF.

J is TRBJ2-3 and V is TRBV28, with 7 bases matching TRBD2. CDR3 size: 11 residues. Germline CDR1 MDHEN, CDR2 SYDVKM. The trim removed 8 bases at V and 8 bases at J, leaving 4 bases unmatched. CDR3 bases: TGTGCCAGCGGGGGAGGGGTTACGCAGTATTTT. This encodes CASGGGVTQYF.

The chain carries TRBV6-5 and TRBJ1-1, with 9 bases matching TRBD1. CDR1 and CDR2 (germline): MNHEY, SVGAGI. V gave up 2 bases and J gave up 2 bases; unmatched junction bases: 6. The CDR3 consists of 16 residues. DNA for the CDR3: TGTGCCAGCAGTTACGGGGGACAGGGAGGAAACACTGAAGCTTTCTTT. This sequence encodes CASSYGGQGGNTEAFF.